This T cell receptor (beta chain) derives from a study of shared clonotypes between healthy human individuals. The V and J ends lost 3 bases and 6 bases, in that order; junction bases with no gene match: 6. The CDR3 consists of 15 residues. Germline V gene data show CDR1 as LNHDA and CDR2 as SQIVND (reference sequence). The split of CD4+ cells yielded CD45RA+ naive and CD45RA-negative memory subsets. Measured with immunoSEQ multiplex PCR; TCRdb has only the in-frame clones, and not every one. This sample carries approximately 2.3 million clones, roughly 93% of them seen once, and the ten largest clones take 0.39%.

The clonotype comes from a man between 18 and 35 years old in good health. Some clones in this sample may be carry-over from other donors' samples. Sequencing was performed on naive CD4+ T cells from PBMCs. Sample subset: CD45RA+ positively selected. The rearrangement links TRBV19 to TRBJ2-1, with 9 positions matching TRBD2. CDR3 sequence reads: CASSIPREGGNEQFF. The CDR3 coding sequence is TGTGCCAGTAGTATTCCGCGGGAGGGAGGCAATGAGCAGTTCTTC.